The subject of this entry is one TCR beta chain. Its specificity is unknown. These data originate in a study of cytomegalovirus exposure and HLA in healthy donors. Broader study findings: Upon later analysis, HLA-associated TCR beta chains proved more clonally expanded than other, equally common chains. The study labeled 150 to 200 TCR beta chains cytomegalovirus-associated. Beyond CMV serostatus, there was no information to go on about immune exposure.

The PCR employed 60 Vbeta primers together with 13 Jbeta primers. TCRdb's table, derived via immunoSEQ multiplex PCR, lists solely in-frame clones and lacks some. The sample holds 100,000 to 150,000 clones, 70% to 85% seen once. CDR1 and CDR2 (germline): SGHRS, YFSETQ. There are 15 residues in the CDR3. The V end was cut by 4 bases, the J end by 0 bases, with 11 bases between. Sample: PBMCs. This chain uses TRBV5-1 with TRBJ1-3; D uncertain. This sequence was found in a boy younger than 18 in good health and CMV-seronegative. The DNA for the CDR3 is TGCGCCAGCAGCCCGGGTCACTCCTCTGGAAACACCATATATTTT. This translates into CASSPGHSSGNTIYF.